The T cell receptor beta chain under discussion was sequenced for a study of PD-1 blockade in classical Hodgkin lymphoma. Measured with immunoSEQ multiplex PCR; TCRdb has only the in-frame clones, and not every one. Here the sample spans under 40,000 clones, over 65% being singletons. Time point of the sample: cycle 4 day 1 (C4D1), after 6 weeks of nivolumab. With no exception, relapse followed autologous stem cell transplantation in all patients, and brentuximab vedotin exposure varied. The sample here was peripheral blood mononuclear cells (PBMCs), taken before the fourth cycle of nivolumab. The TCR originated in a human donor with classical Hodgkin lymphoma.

DNA for the CDR3: TGTGCCAGCAGTTTATCGAGGCAAAGCTATGGCTACACCTTC. This gives the protein CASSLSRQSYGYTF. The rearrangement uses TRBV27 and TRBJ1-2, with D unresolved. The ends were cut back, 0 bases at V and 4 bases at J, with 9 bases in the middle. CDR1 MNHEY and CDR2 SMNVEV come from the germline V gene (reference sequence). This CDR3 is 14 amino acids long.